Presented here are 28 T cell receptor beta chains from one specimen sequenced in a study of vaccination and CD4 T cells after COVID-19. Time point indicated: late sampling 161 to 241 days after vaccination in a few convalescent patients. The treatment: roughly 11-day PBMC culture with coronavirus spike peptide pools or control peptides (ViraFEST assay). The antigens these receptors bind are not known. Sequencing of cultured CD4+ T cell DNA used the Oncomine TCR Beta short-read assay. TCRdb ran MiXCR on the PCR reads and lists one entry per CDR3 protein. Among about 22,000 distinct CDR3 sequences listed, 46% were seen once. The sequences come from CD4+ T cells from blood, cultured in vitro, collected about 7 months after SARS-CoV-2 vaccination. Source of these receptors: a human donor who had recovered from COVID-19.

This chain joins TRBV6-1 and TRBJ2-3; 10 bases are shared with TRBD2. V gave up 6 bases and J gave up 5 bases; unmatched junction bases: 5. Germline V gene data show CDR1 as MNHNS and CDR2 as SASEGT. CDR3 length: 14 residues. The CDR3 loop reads CASSGLAAGDTQYF. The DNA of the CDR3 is TGTGCCAGCAGCGGACTAGCGGCGGGAGATACGCAGTATTTT.

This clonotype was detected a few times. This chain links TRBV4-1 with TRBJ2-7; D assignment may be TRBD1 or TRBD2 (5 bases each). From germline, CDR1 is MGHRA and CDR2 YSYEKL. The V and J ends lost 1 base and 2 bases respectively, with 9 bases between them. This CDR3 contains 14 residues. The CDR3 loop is CASSQGDPAYEQYF. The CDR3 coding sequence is TGCGCCAGCAGCCAAGGGGACCCAGCCTACGAGCAGTACTTC.

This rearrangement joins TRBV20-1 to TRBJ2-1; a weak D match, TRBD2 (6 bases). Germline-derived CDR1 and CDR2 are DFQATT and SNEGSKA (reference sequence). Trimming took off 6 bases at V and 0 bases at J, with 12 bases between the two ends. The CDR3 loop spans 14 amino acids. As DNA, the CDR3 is TGCAGTGCGCAACTAGCTTTCTCCTACAATGAGCAGTTCTTC. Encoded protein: CSAQLAFSYNEQFF.

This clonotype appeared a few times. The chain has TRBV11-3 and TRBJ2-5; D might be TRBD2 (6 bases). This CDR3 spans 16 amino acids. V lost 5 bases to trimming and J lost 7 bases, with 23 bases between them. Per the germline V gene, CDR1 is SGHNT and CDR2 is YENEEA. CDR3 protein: CASSQPPAASGGTQYF. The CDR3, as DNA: TGTGCCAGCAGCCAGCCCCCAGCGGCCTCCGGGGGGACCCAGTACTTC.

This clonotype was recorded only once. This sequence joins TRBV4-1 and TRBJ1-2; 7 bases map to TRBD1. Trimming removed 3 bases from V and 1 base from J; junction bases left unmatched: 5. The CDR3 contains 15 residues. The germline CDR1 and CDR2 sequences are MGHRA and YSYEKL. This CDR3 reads CASSHQGGINYGYTF. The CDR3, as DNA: TGCGCCAGCAGCCACCAGGGGGGTATTAACTATGGCTACACCTTC.

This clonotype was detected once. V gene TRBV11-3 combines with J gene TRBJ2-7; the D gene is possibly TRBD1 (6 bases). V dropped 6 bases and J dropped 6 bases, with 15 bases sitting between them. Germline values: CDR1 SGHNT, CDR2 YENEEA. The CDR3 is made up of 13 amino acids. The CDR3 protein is CASRQGRGTEQYF. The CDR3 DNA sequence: TGTGCCAGCAGACAGGGTCGAGGGACCGAGCAGTACTTC.

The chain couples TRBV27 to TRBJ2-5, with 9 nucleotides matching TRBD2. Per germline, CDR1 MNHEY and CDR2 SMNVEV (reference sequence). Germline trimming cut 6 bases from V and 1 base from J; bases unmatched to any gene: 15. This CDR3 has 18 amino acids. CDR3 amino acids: CASRVRGLSSGTQETQYF. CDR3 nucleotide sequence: TGTGCCAGCAGGGTTCGGGGGTTGTCTAGCGGGACCCAAGAGACCCAGTACTTC.

The CDR3 loop reads CASSLGVGGASDTQYF. The DNA of the CDR3 is TGTGCCAGCAGCTTAGGGGTAGGGGGGGCCTCAGATACGCAGTATTTT. V and J are TRBV7-3 and TRBJ2-3, with D maybe TRBD2 (7 bases). The CDR3 has 16 residues. The ends were cut back, 2 bases at V and 4 bases at J, with 16 bases in the middle. In germline, CDR1 is SGHTA, CDR2 FQGTGA.

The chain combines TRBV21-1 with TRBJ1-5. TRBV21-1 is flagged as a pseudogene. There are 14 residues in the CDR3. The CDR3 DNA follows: TGTGCCAGCAGCAAATGTGGGAACAATCAGCCCCAGCATTTT. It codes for CASSKCGNNQPQHF.

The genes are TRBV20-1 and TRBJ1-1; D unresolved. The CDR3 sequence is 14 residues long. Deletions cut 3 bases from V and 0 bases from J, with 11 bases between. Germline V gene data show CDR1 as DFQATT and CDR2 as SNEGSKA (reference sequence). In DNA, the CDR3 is TGCAGTGCTAGGAACCTCGGACTGAACACTGAAGCTTTCTTT. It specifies CSARNLGLNTEAFF.

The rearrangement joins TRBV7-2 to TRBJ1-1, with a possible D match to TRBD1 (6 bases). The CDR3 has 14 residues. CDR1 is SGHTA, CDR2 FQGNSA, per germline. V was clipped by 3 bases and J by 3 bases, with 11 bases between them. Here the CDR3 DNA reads TGTGCCAGCAGCTTGGACAGCTGGGACACTGAAGCTTTCTTT. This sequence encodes CASSLDSWDTEAFF.

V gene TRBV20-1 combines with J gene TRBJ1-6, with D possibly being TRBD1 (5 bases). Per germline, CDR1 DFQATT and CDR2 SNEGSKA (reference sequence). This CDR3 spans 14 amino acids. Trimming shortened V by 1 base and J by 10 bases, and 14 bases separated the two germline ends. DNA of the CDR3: TGCAGTGCTAGAGCGGGCCAGGGTTTCTCACCCCTCCACTTT. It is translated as CSARAGQGFSPLHF.

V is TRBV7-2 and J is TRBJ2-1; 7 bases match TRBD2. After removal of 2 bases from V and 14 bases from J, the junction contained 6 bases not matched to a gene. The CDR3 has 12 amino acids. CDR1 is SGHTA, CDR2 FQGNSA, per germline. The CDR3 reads CASSLTRDYKFF. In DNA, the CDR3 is TGTGCCAGCAGCTTAACCCGGGACTATAAGTTCTTC.

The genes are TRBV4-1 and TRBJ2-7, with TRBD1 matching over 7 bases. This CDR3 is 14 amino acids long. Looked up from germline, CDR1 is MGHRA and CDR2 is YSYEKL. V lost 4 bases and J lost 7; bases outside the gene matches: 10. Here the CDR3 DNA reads TGCGCCAGCAGCCCCCCGGGACAGCCAAGGGAGCAGTACTTC. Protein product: CASSPPGQPREQYF.

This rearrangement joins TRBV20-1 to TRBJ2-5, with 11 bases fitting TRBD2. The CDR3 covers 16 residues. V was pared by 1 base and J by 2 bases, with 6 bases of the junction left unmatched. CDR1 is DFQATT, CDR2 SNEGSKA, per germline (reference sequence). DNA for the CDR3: TGCAGTGCTAGAGGGAGGCTAGCGGGAGGTCAAGAGACCCAGTACTTC. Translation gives CSARGRLAGGQETQYF.

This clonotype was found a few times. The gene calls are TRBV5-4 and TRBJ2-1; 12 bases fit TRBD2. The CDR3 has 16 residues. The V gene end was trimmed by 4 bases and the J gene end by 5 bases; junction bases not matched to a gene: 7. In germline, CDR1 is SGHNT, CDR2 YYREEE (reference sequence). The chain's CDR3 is CASSPLLAGGDNEQFF. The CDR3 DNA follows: TGTGCCAGCAGCCCACTACTAGCGGGGGGCGACAATGAGCAGTTCTTC.

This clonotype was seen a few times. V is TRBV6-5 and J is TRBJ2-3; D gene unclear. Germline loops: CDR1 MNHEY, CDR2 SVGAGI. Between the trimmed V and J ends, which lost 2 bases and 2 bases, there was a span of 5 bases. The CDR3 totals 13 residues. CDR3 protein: CASSYGFTDTQYF. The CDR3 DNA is TGTGCCAGCAGTTACGGGTTCACAGATACGCAGTATTTT.

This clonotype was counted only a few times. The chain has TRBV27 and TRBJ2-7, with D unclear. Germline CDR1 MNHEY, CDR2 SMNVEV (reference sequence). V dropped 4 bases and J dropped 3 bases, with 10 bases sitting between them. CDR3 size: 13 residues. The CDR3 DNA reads TGTGCCAGCAGTTCCTCGTATCTCTACGAGCAGTACTTC. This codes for CASSSSYLYEQYF.

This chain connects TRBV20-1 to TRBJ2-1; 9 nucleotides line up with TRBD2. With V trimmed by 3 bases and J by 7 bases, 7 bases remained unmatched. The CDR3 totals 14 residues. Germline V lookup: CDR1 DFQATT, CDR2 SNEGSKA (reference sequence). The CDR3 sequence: CSASWVAGVNEQFF. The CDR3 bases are TGCAGTGCTAGTTGGGTAGCGGGAGTTAATGAGCAGTTCTTC.

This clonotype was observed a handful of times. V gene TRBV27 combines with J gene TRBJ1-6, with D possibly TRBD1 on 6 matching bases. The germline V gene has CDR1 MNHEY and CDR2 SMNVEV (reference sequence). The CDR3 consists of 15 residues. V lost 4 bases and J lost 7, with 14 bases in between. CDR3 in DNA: TGTGCCAGCAGTTCGGCCGGGGGGCTCAATTCACCCCTCCACTTT. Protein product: CASSSAGGLNSPLHF.

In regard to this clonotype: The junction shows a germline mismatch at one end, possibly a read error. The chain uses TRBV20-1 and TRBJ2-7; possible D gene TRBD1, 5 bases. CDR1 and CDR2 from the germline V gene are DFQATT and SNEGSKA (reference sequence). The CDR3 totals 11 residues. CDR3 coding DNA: TGCAGTGCTAGAGAGTCAGGGTTACGCGTCTTC. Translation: CSARESGLRVF.

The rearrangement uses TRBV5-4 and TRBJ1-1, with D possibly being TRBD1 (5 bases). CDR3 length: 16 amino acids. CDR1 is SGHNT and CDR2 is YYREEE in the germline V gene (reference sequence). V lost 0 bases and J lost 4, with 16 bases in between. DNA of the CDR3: TGTGCCAGCAGCTTGGTTTCGGGAGGGGCGGGCACTGAAGCTTTCTTT. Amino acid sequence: CASSLVSGGAGTEAFF.

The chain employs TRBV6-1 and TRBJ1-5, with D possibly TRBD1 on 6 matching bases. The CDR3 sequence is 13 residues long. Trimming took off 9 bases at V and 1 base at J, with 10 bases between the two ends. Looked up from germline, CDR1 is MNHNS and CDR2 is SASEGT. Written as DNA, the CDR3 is TGTGCCAGTCACAGGGAAAGCAATCAGCCCCAGCATTTT. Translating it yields CASHRESNQPQHF.

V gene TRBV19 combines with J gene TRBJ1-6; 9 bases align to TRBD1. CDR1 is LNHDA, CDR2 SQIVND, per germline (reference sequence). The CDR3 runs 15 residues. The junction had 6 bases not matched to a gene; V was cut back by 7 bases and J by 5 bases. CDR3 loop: CASTSDRGNNSPLHF. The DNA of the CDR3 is TGTGCCAGTACCTCGGACAGGGGAAATAATTCACCCCTCCACTTT.

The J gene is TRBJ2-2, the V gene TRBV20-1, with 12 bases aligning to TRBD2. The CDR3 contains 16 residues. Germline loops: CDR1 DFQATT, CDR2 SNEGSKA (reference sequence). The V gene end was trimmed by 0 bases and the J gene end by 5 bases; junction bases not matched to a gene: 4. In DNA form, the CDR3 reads TGCAGTGCTAGAGATCGACTAGCGGGAGAAACCGGGGAGCTGTTTTTT. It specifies CSARDRLAGETGELFF.

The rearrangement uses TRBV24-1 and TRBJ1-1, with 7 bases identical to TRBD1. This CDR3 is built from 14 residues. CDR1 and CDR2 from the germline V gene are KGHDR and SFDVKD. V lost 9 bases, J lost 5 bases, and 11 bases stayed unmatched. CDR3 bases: TGTGCCACCCTAAGGGAGGGGGCAAGGACTGAAGCTTTCTTT. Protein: CATLREGARTEAFF.

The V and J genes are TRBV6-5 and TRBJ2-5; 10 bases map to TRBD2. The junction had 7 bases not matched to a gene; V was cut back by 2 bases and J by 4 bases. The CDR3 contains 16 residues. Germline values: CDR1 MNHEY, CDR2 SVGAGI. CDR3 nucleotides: TGTGCCAGCAGTTACGGGCTAGCGGGAGTGCGAGAGACCCAGTACTTC. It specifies CASSYGLAGVRETQYF.

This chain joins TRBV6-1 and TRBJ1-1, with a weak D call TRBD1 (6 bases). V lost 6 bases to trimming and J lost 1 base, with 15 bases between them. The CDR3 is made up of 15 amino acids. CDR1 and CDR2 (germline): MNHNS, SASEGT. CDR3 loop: CASSNHDRPNTEAFF. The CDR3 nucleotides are TGTGCCAGCAGCAATCATGACAGGCCGAACACTGAAGCTTTCTTT.